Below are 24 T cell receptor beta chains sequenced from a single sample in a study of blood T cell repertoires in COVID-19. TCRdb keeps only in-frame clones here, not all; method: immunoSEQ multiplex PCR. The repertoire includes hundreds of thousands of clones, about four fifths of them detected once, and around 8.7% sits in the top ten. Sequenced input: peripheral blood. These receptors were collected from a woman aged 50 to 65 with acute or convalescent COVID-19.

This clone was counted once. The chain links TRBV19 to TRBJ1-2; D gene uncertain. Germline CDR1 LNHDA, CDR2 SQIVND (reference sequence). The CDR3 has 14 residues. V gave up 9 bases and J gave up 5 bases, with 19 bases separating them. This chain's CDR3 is CASRRLGEAYGYTF. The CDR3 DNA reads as TGTGCCAGCCGAAGGTTGGGTGAAGCGTATGGCTACACCTTC.

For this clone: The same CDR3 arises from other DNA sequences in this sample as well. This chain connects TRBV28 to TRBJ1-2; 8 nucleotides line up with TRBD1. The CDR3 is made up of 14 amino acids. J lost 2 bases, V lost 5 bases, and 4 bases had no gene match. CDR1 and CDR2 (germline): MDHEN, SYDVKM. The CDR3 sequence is CASSTRDRNYGYTF. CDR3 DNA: TGTGCCAGCAGTACCCGGGACAGGAACTATGGCTACACCTTC.

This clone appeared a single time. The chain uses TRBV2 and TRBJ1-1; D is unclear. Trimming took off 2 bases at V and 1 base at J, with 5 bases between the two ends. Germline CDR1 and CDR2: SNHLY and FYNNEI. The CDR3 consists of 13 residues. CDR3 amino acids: CASSEMRNTEAFF. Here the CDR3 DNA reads TGTGCCAGCAGTGAAATGAGGAACACTGAAGCTTTCTTT.

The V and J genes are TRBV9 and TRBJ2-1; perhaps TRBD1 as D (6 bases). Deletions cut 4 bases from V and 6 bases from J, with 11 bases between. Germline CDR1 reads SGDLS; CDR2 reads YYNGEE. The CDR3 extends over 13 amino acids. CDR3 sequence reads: CASSPSGVNEQFF. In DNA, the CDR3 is TGTGCCAGCAGCCCATCAGGGGTCAATGAGCAGTTCTTC.

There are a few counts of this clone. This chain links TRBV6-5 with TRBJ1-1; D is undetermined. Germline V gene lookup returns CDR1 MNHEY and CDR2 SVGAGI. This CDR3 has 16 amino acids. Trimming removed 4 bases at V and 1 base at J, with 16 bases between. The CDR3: CASSSSSGRRNTEAFF. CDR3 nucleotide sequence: TGTGCCAGCAGTTCATCCTCGGGTCGAAGGAACACTGAAGCTTTCTTT.

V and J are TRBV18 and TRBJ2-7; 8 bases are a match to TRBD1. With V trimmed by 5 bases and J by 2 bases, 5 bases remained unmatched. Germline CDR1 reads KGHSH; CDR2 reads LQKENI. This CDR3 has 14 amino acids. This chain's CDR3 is CASSTGQGPYEQYF. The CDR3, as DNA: TGTGCCAGCTCAACCGGACAGGGACCCTACGAGCAGTACTTC.

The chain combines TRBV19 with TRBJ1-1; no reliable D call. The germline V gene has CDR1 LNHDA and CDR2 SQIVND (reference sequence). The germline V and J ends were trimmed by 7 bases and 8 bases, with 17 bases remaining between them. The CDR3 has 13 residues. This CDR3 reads CASIGGRKWEAFF. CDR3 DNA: TGTGCCAGTATCGGAGGGAGGAAGTGGGAAGCTTTCTTT.

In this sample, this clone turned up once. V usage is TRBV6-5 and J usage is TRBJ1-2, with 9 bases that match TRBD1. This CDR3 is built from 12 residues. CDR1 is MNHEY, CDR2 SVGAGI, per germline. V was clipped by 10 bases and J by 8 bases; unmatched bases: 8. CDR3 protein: CATTGTGLGYTF. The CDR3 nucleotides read TGTGCCACCACCGGGACAGGGCTCGGCTACACCTTC.

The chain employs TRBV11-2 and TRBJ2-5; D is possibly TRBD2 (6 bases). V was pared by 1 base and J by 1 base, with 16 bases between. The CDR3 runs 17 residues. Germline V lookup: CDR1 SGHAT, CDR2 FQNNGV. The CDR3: CASSLAGGGALQETQYF. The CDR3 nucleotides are TGTGCCAGCAGCTTAGCCGGTGGCGGGGCCCTCCAAGAGACCCAGTACTTC.

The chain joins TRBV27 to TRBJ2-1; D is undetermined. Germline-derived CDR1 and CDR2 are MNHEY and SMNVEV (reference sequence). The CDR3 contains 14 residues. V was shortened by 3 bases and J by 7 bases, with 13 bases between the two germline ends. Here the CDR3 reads CASSFRSTLNEQFF. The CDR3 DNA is TGTGCCAGCAGTTTCCGATCAACCCTAAATGAGCAGTTCTTC.

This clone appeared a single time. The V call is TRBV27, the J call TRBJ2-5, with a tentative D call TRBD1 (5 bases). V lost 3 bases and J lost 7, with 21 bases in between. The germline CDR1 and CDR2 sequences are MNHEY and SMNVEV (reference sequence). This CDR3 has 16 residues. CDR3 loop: CASSFGSPGRGATQYF. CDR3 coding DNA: TGTGCCAGCAGTTTTGGATCCCCAGGGCGAGGCGCGACCCAGTACTTC.

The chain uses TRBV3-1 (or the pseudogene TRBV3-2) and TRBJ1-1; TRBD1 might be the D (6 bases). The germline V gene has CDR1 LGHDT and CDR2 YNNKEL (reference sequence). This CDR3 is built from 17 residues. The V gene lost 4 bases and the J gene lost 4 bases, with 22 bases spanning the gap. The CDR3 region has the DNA TGTGCCAGCAGCCCCGATGGACACAGGGAGGGGAGCACTGAAGCTTTCTTT. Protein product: CASSPDGHREGSTEAFF.

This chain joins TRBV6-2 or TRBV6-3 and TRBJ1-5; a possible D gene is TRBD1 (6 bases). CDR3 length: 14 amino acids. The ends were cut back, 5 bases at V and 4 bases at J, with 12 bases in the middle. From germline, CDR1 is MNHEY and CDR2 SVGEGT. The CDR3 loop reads CASSPWTVNQPQHF. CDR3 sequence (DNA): TGTGCCAGCAGTCCCTGGACAGTTAATCAGCCCCAGCATTTT.

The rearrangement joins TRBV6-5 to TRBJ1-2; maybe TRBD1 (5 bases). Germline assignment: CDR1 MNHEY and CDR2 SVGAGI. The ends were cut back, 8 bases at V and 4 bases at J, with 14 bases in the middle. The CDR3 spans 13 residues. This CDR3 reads CASWAGGGYGYTF. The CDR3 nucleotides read TGTGCCAGCTGGGCGGGGGGGGGCTATGGCTACACCTTC.

The CDR3 here is CASSPTAGTGGGFHQPQHF. The CDR3 bases are TGTGCCAGCAGTCCCACGGCCGGGACAGGGGGCGGCTTCCATCAGCCCCAGCATTTT. The V gene is TRBV6-6, the J gene TRBJ1-5; 12 nucleotides agree with TRBD1. V shed 5 bases and J 5 bases; nucleotides not matched to a gene: 16. This CDR3 has 19 residues. Germline CDR1 and CDR2: MNHNY and SVGAGI (reference sequence).

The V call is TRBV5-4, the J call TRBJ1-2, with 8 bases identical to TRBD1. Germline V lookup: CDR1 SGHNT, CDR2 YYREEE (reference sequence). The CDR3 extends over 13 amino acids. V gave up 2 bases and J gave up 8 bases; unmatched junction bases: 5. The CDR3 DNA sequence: TGTGCCAGCAGCTTTAAGGACAGGGAAGGCTACACCTTC. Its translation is CASSFKDREGYTF.

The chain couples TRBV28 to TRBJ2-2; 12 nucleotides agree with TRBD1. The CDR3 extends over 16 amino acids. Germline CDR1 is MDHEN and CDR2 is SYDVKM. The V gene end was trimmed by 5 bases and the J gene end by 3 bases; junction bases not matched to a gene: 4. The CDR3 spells CASSPRDRGHTGELFF. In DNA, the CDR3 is TGTGCCAGCAGTCCTAGGGACAGGGGGCACACCGGGGAGCTGTTTTTT.

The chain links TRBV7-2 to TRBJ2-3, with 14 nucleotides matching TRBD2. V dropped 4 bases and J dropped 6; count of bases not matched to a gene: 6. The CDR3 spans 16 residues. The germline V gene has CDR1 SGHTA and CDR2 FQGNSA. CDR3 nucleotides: TGTGCCAGCAGCTCCCGACTAGCGGGAGGGCCGGATACGCAGTATTTT. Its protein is CASSSRLAGGPDTQYF. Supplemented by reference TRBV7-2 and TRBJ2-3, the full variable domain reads GAGVSQSPSNKVTEKGKDVELRCDPISGHTALYWYRQSLGQGLEFLIYFQGNSAPDKSGLPSDRFSAERTGGSVSTLTIQRTQQEDSAVYLCASSSRLAGGPDTQYFGPGTRLTVL.

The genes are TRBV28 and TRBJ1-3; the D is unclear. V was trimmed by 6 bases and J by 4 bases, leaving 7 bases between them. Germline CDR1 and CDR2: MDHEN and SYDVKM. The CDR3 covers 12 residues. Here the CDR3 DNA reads TGTGCCAGCAGCCTATTAGGAAACACCATATATTTT. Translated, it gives CASSLLGNTIYF.

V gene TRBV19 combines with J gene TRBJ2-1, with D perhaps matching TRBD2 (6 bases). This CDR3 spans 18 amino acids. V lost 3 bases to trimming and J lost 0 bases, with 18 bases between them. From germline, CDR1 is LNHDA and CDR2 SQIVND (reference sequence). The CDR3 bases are TGTGCCAGTAGTATTGCGGGATTAGAACTGAGCTCCTACAATGAGCAGTTCTTC. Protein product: CASSIAGLELSSYNEQFF.

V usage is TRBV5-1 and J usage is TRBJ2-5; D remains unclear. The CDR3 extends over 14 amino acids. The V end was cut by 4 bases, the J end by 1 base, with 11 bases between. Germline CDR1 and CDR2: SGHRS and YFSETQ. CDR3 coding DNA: TGCGCCAGCAGCAAAGCAGGTCCCCAAGAGACCCAGTACTTC. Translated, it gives CASSKAGPQETQYF.

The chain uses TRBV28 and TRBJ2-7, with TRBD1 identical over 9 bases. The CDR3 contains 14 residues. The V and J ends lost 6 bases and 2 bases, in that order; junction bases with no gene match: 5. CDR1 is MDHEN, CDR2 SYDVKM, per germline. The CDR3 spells CASSTRDRAYEQYF. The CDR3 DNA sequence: TGTGCCAGCAGCACTCGGGACAGGGCCTACGAGCAGTACTTC.

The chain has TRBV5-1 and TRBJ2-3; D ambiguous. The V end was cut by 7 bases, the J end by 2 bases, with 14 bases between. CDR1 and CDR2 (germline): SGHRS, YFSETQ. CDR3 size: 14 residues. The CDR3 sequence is CASRARTNTDTQYF. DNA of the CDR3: TGCGCCAGCCGCGCTAGAACAAACACAGATACGCAGTATTTT.

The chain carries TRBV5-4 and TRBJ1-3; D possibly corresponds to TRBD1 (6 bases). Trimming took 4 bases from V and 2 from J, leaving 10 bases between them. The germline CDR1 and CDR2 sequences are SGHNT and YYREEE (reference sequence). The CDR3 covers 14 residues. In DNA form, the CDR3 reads TGTGCCAGCAGCCGGGACACGGCTGGAAACACCATATATTTT. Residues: CASSRDTAGNTIYF.